The present T cell receptor (beta chain) was sequenced within a study of blood T cell repertoires in COVID-19. For the study at large: Material from acute and convalescent COVID-19 was sourced from the United States, Italy and Spain.

The germline V and J ends were trimmed by 0 bases and 9 bases, with 13 bases remaining between them. Germline values: CDR1 SGHRS, CDR2 YFSETQ. The CDR3 sequence is 15 residues long. Profiled with immunoSEQ multiplex PCR; TCRdb holds only in-frame clones, not every one. The table has 75,000 to 95,000 clones, 82% seen once; the top ten hold 27%. This sequence was found in a human donor in a cohort sampled during active COVID-19. The sequenced sample was peripheral blood. The chain uses TRBV5-1 and TRBJ1-6, with D maybe TRBD1 (6 bases). The CDR3 nucleotides are TGCGCCAGCAGCTTGGAGGCCCAGGGGTCTTCACCCCTCCACTTT. Translation gives CASSLEAQGSSPLHF.